This TCR beta chain derives from a study of PD-1 blockade in classical Hodgkin lymphoma. Following autologous stem cell transplantation, relapse occurred in every patient, and exposure to brentuximab vedotin varied. Some clones are missing from TCRdb's copy, which holds only in-frame ones; the method was immunoSEQ multiplex PCR. The sample lists some 18,000 clones; roughly 83% were seen once. The CDR3 loop spans 16 amino acids. V lost 4 bases to trimming and J lost 13 bases; unmatched junction nucleotides: 15. CDR1 and CDR2 from the germline V gene are MGHRA and YSYEKL. The receptor's source is a human donor with classical Hodgkin lymphoma. The input for sequencing was peripheral blood mononuclear cells (PBMCs), taken before the second cycle of nivolumab. The chain couples TRBV4-1 to TRBJ1-6; 8 bases match TRBD1. CDR3: CASSPTGATIIHPLHF. CDR3 coding DNA: TGCGCCAGCAGCCCGACAGGGGCGACTATAATTCACCCCCTCCACTTT.